These 28 T cell receptor beta chains share one sample of origin, sequenced in a study of blood T cell repertoires in COVID-19. TCRdb's table, derived via immunoSEQ multiplex PCR, lists solely in-frame clones and lacks some. The repertoire holds over 450,000 clones, with roughly nine tenths as singletons. The sample taken for sequencing was peripheral blood. These receptors were taken from a man between 18 and 29 years old with COVID-19, enrolled during active disease.

The chain links TRBV3-1 (or the pseudogene TRBV3-2) to TRBJ1-1, with D perhaps TRBD1 (5 bases). Looked up from germline, CDR1 is LGHDT and CDR2 is YNNKEL (reference sequence). The CDR3 totals 17 residues. The germline V and J ends were trimmed by 1 base and 7 bases, with 22 bases remaining between them. CDR3 in amino acids: CASSQGRFDSPQVEAFF. The CDR3 nucleotides are TGTGCCAGCAGCCAAGGAAGGTTTGACAGTCCTCAGGTTGAAGCTTTCTTT.

The rearrangement joins TRBV5-1 to TRBJ1-3; D not certain. Germline V gene sequence: CDR1 SGHRS, CDR2 YFSETQ. Trimming cost V 2 bases and J 0 bases, with 9 bases left between them. This CDR3 is built from 15 residues. The CDR3 region is CASSFEPRSGNTIYF. The CDR3 nucleotides read TGCGCCAGCAGCTTTGAGCCGCGCTCTGGAAACACCATATATTTT. Drawing the rest from reference TRBV5-1 and TRBJ1-3, the complete variable domain is KAGVTQTPRYLIKTRGQQVTLSCSPISGHRSVSWYQQTPGQGLQFLFEYFSETQRNKGNFPGRFSGRQFSNSRSEMNVSTLELGDSALYLCASSFEPRSGNTIYFGEGSWLTVV.

The genes are TRBV5-1 and TRBJ2-5; D not certain. Deletions cut 1 base from V and 1 base from J, with 8 bases between. Germline CDR1 is SGHRS and CDR2 is YFSETQ. The length of the CDR3 is 14 residues. In nucleotides, the CDR3 is TGCGCCAGCAGCTTGAGTACAGCCCAAGAGACCCAGTACTTC. Its translation: CASSLSTAQETQYF.

The chain recombines TRBV18 with TRBJ2-1; no firm D call. The CDR3 sequence is 15 residues long. V was cut by 0 bases and J by 5 bases, with 11 bases left in between. In germline, CDR1 is KGHSH, CDR2 LQKENI. CDR3 sequence (DNA): TGTGCCAGCTCACCACCTATCACAAAGAACAATGAGCAGTTCTTC. Translation gives CASSPPITKNNEQFF.

The rearrangement joins TRBV7-6 to TRBJ2-3, with 10 bases fitting TRBD1. Germline CDR1 SGHVS, CDR2 FNYEAQ. This CDR3 has 15 residues. Unmatched junction bases numbered 4, after V lost 5 bases and J lost 2 bases. For the CDR3, the DNA is TGTGCCAGCAGCGCCGGGACAGGGGACACAGATACGCAGTATTTT. Amino acid sequence: CASSAGTGDTDTQYF. Full variable domain (rest looked up from reference TRBV7-6 and TRBJ2-3): GAGVSQSPRYKVTKRGQDVALRCDPISGHVSLYWYRQALGQGPEFLTYFNYEAQQDKSGLPNDRFSAERPEGSISTLTIQRTEQRDSAMYRCASSAGTGDTDTQYFGPGTRLTVL.

The V gene is TRBV4-1, the J gene TRBJ2-5; 10 bases are shared with TRBD2. The CDR3 runs 14 residues. After removal of 0 bases from V and 5 bases from J, the junction contained 0 bases not matched to a gene. Germline V lookup: CDR1 MGHRA, CDR2 YSYEKL. DNA for the CDR3: TGCGCCAGCAGCCAAGAGGGACTAGCGGAGACCCAGTACTTC. It translates to CASSQEGLAETQYF.

The V call is TRBV11-2, the J call TRBJ1-2; a weak D match, TRBD1 (6 bases). Deletions cut 5 bases from V and 5 bases from J, with 18 bases between. Germline CDR1 and CDR2: SGHAT and FQNNGV. This CDR3 region has 15 residues. CDR3 residues: CASSPLGGGRYGYTF. The CDR3 bases are TGTGCCAGCAGCCCCCTAGGGGGGGGTAGATATGGCTACACCTTC.

The chain has TRBV2 and TRBJ1-2; the D is unclear. Germline V gene sequence: CDR1 SNHLY, CDR2 FYNNEI. V was cut by 2 bases and J by 8 bases, with 9 bases left in between. This CDR3 spans 12 amino acids. The CDR3 coding sequence is TGTGCCAGCAGTGAAAGGCTAGGCGGCTACACCTTC. Translating it yields CASSERLGGYTF.

This chain joins TRBV28 and TRBJ2-7; 7 bases map to TRBD1. The ends lost 5 bases at V and 5 bases at J; junction bases unmatched: 0. Per the germline V gene, CDR1 is MDHEN and CDR2 is SYDVKM. CDR3 length equals 11 residues. DNA of the CDR3: TGTGCCAGCAGTGACAGGGACGAGCAGTACTTC. This sequence encodes CASSDRDEQYF.

V gene TRBV9 combines with J gene TRBJ1-2; D gene unclear. Trimming pared 0 bases from V and 3 bases from J, leaving 9 bases between. The CDR3 contains 14 residues. CDR1 is SGDLS and CDR2 is YYNGEE in the germline V gene. This CDR3 is CASSVDGGHYGYTF. DNA for the CDR3: TGTGCCAGCAGCGTAGACGGAGGGCACTATGGCTACACCTTC.

V gene TRBV5-1 combines with J gene TRBJ2-2; no clear D gene. The CDR3 loop spans 16 amino acids. Trimming removed 0 bases at V and 3 bases at J, with 12 bases between. The germline V gene encodes CDR1 SGHRS and CDR2 YFSETQ. The CDR3 spells CASSLGPQAHTGELFF. The CDR3, as DNA: TGCGCCAGCAGCTTGGGCCCCCAGGCCCACACCGGGGAGCTGTTTTTT.

The table lists this clone with a few counts. The V gene is TRBV2, the J gene TRBJ2-1, with 9 bases identical to TRBD2. V was pared by 6 bases and J by 9 bases, with 6 bases of the junction left unmatched. CDR3 length: 13 residues. Germline V CDR1 and CDR2: SNHLY, FYNNEI. CDR3 sequence reads: CASRQREDGEQFF. DNA for the CDR3: TGTGCCAGCAGGCAGCGGGAGGACGGTGAGCAGTTCTTC.

With respect to this clone: Other nucleotide sequences in the sample specify the same CDR3. The rearrangement joins TRBV18 to TRBJ2-5; 11 bases match TRBD1. The CDR3 has 15 residues. Trimming took 3 bases from V and 2 from J; bases not matched to a gene: 2. The germline V gene has CDR1 KGHSH and CDR2 LQKENI. The CDR3: CASSPGTGGQETQYF. In DNA, the CDR3 is TGTGCCAGCTCACCGGGGACAGGGGGACAAGAGACCCAGTACTTC.

CDR3 coding DNA: TGTGCCAGCAGCTCCGGACTAGCGGGAATCACAGATACGCAGTATTTT. As protein: CASSSGLAGITDTQYF. V and J are TRBV11-3 and TRBJ2-3; 12 bases are a match to TRBD2. V lost 4 bases and J lost 2; bases outside the gene matches: 4. The CDR3 extends over 16 amino acids. Looked up from germline, CDR1 is SGHNT and CDR2 is YENEEA.

For the CDR3, the DNA is TGTGCCAGCAGCTTTGGGCTCTCCGATACGCAGTATTTT. Amino acids: CASSFGLSDTQYF. The genes are TRBV11-2 and TRBJ2-3; D remains unclear. V lost 3 bases and J 6 bases, leaving 10 bases between the germline ends. The CDR3 has 13 residues. CDR1 is SGHAT, CDR2 FQNNGV, per germline. The variable domain in full, completed from reference TRBV11-2 and TRBJ2-3, reads EAGVAQSPRYKIIEKRQSVAFWCNPISGHATLYWYQQILGQGPKLLIQFQNNGVVDDSQLPKDRFSAERLKGVDSTLKIQPAKLEDSAVYLCASSFGLSDTQYFGPGTRLTVL.

J is TRBJ2-1 and V is TRBV9; 8 bases are shared with TRBD2. The CDR3 extends over 15 amino acids. The V segment lost 0 bases and the J segment 6 bases; nucleotides outside the gene matches: 5. Germline values: CDR1 SGDLS, CDR2 YYNGEE. The CDR3 loop reads CASSVGGLVTNEQFF. The CDR3, as DNA: TGTGCCAGCAGCGTAGGGGGACTAGTGACCAATGAGCAGTTCTTC.

The J gene is TRBJ2-2, the V gene TRBV19; 8 bases line up with TRBD2. CDR3 length: 15 amino acids. Germline CDR1 reads LNHDA; CDR2 reads SQIVND (reference sequence). V lost 3 bases to trimming and J lost 5 bases; unmatched junction nucleotides: 5. The CDR3 spells CASSIQAGVTGELFF. CDR3 DNA sequence: TGTGCCAGTAGTATTCAAGCGGGAGTTACCGGGGAGCTGTTTTTT. The full variable domain, rest sourced from reference TRBV19 and TRBJ2-2, is DGGITQSPKYLFRKEGQNVTLSCEQNLNHDAMYWYRQDPGQGLRLIYYSQIVNDFQKGDIAEGYSVSREKKESFPLTVTSAQKNPTAFYLCASSIQAGVTGELFFGEGSRLTVL.

Worth noting for this clone: Different DNA sequences within this sample yield the same CDR3. The genes are TRBV19 and TRBJ2-2; D possibly corresponds to TRBD2 (5 bases). The germline V gene has CDR1 LNHDA and CDR2 SQIVND (reference sequence). The CDR3 contains 15 residues. Trimming took 3 bases from V and 0 from J, leaving 8 bases between them. CDR3 in DNA: TGTGCCAGTAGTATCGGACTCGCGAACACCGGGGAGCTGTTTTTT. Its protein is CASSIGLANTGELFF.

The chain uses TRBV11-1 and TRBJ2-3, with 9 positions matching TRBD2. Trimming at V came to 5 bases and at J to 1 base, leaving 4 bases not matched to a gene. From germline, CDR1 is SGHAT and CDR2 FQDESV (reference sequence). The CDR3 is 15 amino acids. In DNA form, the CDR3 reads TGTGCCAGCAGCCATAGCGGGAGTCGCACAGATACGCAGTATTTT. Protein sequence: CASSHSGSRTDTQYF.

This clone was observed a handful of times. The V gene is TRBV24-1, the J gene TRBJ2-5; 16 positions match TRBD2. The CDR3 length is 22 residues. The germline CDR1 and CDR2 sequences are KGHDR and SFDVKD. V shed 1 base and J 2 bases; nucleotides not matched to a gene: 15. In DNA form, the CDR3 reads TGTGCCACCAGTGATTTTCGAGAAAAGGGGACTAGCGGGAGGGTTAGGCAAGAGACCCAGTACTTC. Its protein product is CATSDFREKGTSGRVRQETQYF.

The chain recombines TRBV3-1 (or the pseudogene TRBV3-2) with TRBJ2-1; D not certain. This CDR3 is built from 14 residues. From germline, CDR1 is LGHDT and CDR2 YNNKEL (reference sequence). Trimming pared 4 bases from V and 3 bases from J, leaving 10 bases between. CDR3: CASSPISSYNEQFF. In nucleotides, the CDR3 is TGTGCCAGCAGCCCGATTAGCAGCTACAATGAGCAGTTCTTC.

Worth noting for this clone: The identical CDR3 is also encoded by other nucleotide sequences in the sample. This sequence joins TRBV27 and TRBJ2-1; weak D call: TRBD2 (6 bases). Germline lookup yields CDR1 MNHEY and CDR2 SMNVEV (reference sequence). CDR3 size: 15 residues. V lost 5 bases and J lost 0, with 11 bases in between. CDR3 nucleotide sequence: TGTGCCAGCAGTCTTAGCGGTAGCTCCTACAATGAGCAGTTCTTC. This sequence encodes CASSLSGSSYNEQFF.

The V and J genes are TRBV4-1 and TRBJ2-2; 10 bases map to TRBD1. The length of the CDR3 is 17 residues. Germline V gene lookup returns CDR1 MGHRA and CDR2 YSYEKL. After removal of 3 bases from V and 1 base from J, the junction contained 5 bases not matched to a gene. Here the CDR3 DNA reads TGCGCCAGCAGCCACCCGCGGACAGGGGGGAACACCGGGGAGCTGTTTTTT. This sequence encodes CASSHPRTGGNTGELFF.

The rearrangement joins TRBV27 to TRBJ2-7; 11 nucleotides match TRBD1. The germline V gene encodes CDR1 MNHEY and CDR2 SMNVEV (reference sequence). The CDR3 length is 17 residues. Trimming cost V 6 bases and J 3 bases; bases outside gene matches: 13. The CDR3 spells CASSLFGGQGVVYEQYF. CDR3 coding DNA: TGTGCCAGCAGCCTCTTTGGGGGACAGGGGGTCGTCTACGAGCAGTACTTC.

The chain employs TRBV19 and TRBJ2-7; tentative D call: TRBD1 (6 bases). The CDR3 is 15 residues long. Trimming took 5 bases from V and 2 from J, leaving 16 bases between them. The germline V gene has CDR1 LNHDA and CDR2 SQIVND (reference sequence). CDR3 in DNA: TGTGCCAGTAGTTTGGGGGCAGGGGAAACCTACGAGCAGTACTTC. Its translation is CASSLGAGETYEQYF.

The chain joins TRBV5-8 to TRBJ2-3; D is unclear. Trimming stripped 2 bases from V and 4 bases from J, with 8 bases between. Germline V gives CDR1 SGHTS, CDR2 YDEGEE. The CDR3 is made up of 13 amino acids. CDR3 in amino acids: CASSFQEADTQYF. The CDR3 DNA sequence: TGTGCCAGCAGCTTCCAGGAAGCAGATACGCAGTATTTT. The whole variable domain, remainder taken from reference TRBV5-8 and TRBJ2-3, is EAGVTQSPTHLIKTRGQQATLRCSPISGHTSVYWYQQALGLGLQFLLWYDEGEERNRGNFPPRFSGRQFPNYSSELNVNALELEDSALYLCASSFQEADTQYFGPGTRLTVL.

The genes are TRBV9 and TRBJ2-1, with no clear D. This CDR3 is built from 13 residues. V was pared by 2 bases and J by 6 bases, with 9 bases between. Germline loops: CDR1 SGDLS, CDR2 YYNGEE. CDR3 amino acids: CASSVDLSNEQFF. Written as DNA, the CDR3 is TGTGCCAGCAGCGTTGACTTGAGCAATGAGCAGTTCTTC.

Comment on this clone: The sample carries other DNA sequences with the same CDR3. The V and J genes are TRBV5-5 and TRBJ2-1; D may be TRBD1 (6 bases). Germline V lookup: CDR1 SGHKS, CDR2 YYEKEE (reference sequence). This CDR3 region has 15 residues. Trimming removed 0 bases at V and 1 base at J, with 8 bases between. The CDR3 protein is CASSLGQGSYNEQFF. The CDR3 DNA is TGTGCCAGCAGCTTGGGCCAGGGGTCCTACAATGAGCAGTTCTTC.